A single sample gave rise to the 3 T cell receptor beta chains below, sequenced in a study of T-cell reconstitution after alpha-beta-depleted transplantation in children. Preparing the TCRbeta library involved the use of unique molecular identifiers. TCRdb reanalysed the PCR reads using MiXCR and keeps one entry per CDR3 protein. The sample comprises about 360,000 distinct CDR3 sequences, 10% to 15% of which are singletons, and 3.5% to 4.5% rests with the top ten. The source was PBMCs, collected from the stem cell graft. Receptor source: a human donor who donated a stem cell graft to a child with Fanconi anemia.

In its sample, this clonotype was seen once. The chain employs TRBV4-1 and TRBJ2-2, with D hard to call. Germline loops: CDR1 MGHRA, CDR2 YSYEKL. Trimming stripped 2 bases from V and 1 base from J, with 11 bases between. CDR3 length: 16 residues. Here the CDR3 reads CASSQRERRNTGELFF. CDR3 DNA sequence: TGCGCCAGCAGCCAACGCGAGAGGAGGAACACCGGGGAGCTGTTTTTT.

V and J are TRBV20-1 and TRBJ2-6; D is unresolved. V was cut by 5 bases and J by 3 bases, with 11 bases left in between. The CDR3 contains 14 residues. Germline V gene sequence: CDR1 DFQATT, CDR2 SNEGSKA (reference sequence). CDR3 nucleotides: TGCAGTGCTTACCCCTCTTATGGGGCCAACGTCCTGACTTTC. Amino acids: CSAYPSYGANVLTF.

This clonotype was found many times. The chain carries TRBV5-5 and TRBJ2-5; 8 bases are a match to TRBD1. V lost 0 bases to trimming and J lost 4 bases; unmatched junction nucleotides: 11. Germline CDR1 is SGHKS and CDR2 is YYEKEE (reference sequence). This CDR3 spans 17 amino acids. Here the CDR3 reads CASSLAPTTGEIETQYF. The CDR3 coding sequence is TGTGCCAGCAGCTTGGCCCCTACGACAGGGGAAATAGAGACCCAGTACTTC.